This paragraph reports one TCR beta chain. Its antigen is currently not known. No qualities accompany the bases; no much larger clone lies one base away. V loses 0 bases of germline sequence and J loses 6 bases, and the interval between the two ends is 9 bases. Including the terminal cysteine and phenylalanine, the CDR3 comprises 13 residues. Just CDR3 DNA is preserved here, 39 bases in frame from base 1. In the germline V gene, CDR1 corresponds to SGHRS and CDR2 to YFSETQ. This specimen comes from a study of shared clonotypes between healthy human individuals (dated by TCRdb to the early 2020s). For the study in its entirety: Three men and two women, aged 18 to 49 years, made up the cohort. For each donor, three plates each were used for CD4 naive and CD4 memory, two plates were used for CD8 naive, and one plate was used for CD8 memory. Per donor, leukapheresis produced somewhere between about 0.9 and 10 billion PBMCs. Different laboratories and diverse techniques were used to prepare libraries and sequence TCR repertoires, to increase sequencing depth and limit assay-specific biases. To estimate repertoire size and how much clonotypes are shared between individuals, the study performed deep sequencing of blood TCR repertoires from about five healthy adults. Study-level results and caveats: Larger estimated clonotype richness was generally found for naive subsets than for memory subsets. Because the study included a small number of donors, the genetic and exposure-history diversity represented was limited. Sampling was restricted to blood, and TCR repertoires in tissues likely differ from the TCR repertoires found in blood. Sharing across several donors was observed for roughly 5.4% of naive CD4, over 3% of naive CD8, around 2.5% of memory CD4, and around 0.44% of memory CD8 clonotypes. Clonotypes shared by all four sorted-subset donors showed higher generation probabilities than non-shared clonotypes. Even with the large sequencing depth, rarefaction of the sorted-subset datasets indicated that sequencing was incomplete. Pairwise subsampling indicated that sequencing depth was expected to affect the degree of clonotype sharing among donors.

The donors were healthy, HIV-negative adults with no recently reported acute infections or vaccinations. Every donor was a Caucasian adult residing in Nashville, Tennessee, USA. CD4+ T cells were enriched by magnetic negative selection, after which naive cells were positively selected on CD45RA and the negative fraction was taken as the memory subset. Blood was obtained by leukapheresis, after which PBMCs were separated by Ficoll-Histopaque density gradient centrifugation and cryopreserved in liquid nitrogen vapor phase. Analytical flow cytometry was used to check the purity and quantity of every magnetically sorted T cell population. Genomic DNA was isolated from each sorted fraction and quantified by UV absorbance on a Nanodrop 2000c. TCR CDR3 regions were amplified from genomic DNA by multiplex PCR using the deep immunoSEQ assay. Genomic DNA extracted from each cell subset was distributed evenly over all wells of several immunoSEQ 96-well plates, and each plate served as one replicate. For sorted subsets, each replicate PCR was loaded with about 200 ng genomic DNA, equivalent to approximately 27,000 T cell genomes. Purified libraries were measured with a Qubit 3.0 fluorometer, size-checked on a Bioanalyzer 2100, and measured again with the KAPA Library Quantification kit. Every immunoSEQ 96-well plate was sequenced on a dedicated single-read 150-cycle Illumina NextSeq 550 flow cell. Regarding the original processing steps: The immunoSEQ output contained only junctional sequences without quality scores, so filtering could not match that applied to full-length reads. Sequences were annotated with PyIR, a Python wrapper for IgBLAST v1.9, and V/J genes and CDR3 were assigned using IMGT germline references. Any read was removed if the V/J assignment was weak (E-value above 1e-6), the CDR3 was missing, or the read contained stop codons, out-of-frame junctions, or ambiguous translated residues. V3J clonotypes were defined by identical inferred V gene, J gene, and CDR3 amino acid sequence. The percentage overlap between two repertoires was calculated by dividing the number of shared unique clonotypes by the size of the smaller repertoire. Three approaches were used to assess repertoire richness: RTK rarefaction, the Chao1 estimator, and Recon v2.1 estimates of unobserved clonotypes. For all TCRbeta clonotypes obtained by the gDNA method from a handful of donors, generation probabilities were computed with OLGA. Entries here come from immuneACCESS through TCRdb and include only in-frame sequences with V and J called. Some clones fail to appear in such tables; in the studies checked, an unresolved V gene covers under half of the shortfall, and the cause of the remainder is unknown. Clone size and V and J calls were adopted from that table, with D and trimming inferred from the DNA. Recorded for this sample are about 1.5 million clones; roughly 97% of them occurred a single time. 1% to 1.5% of the sample is held by the ten biggest clonotypes.

The receptor's source is a man aged 30-40 years in good health. The rearranged segments are TRBV5-1 and TRBJ1-1, with the D gene not clear enough to name. Sequenced: naive CD4+ T cells sorted from blood. According to the study, the label for this sample's cell subset or site signals: CD45RA+ positively selected. For the CDR3, the sequence is CASSLEGMAEAFF. The nucleotides read TGCGCCAGCAGCTTGGAGGGTATGGCTGAAGCTTTCTTT.